This entry is about one TCR beta chain. The authors ran a second PCR of about 7 to 12 cycles using a sample-barcoded 5' primer and a J-beta primer mix. The study obtained at least 2.5 million CDR3-containing paired-end reads from every sample. TCRdb fed the 5' RACE reads into MiXCR, producing one record per CDR3 protein. The sample contains about 1.6 million distinct CDR3 sequences, roughly 32% of which appear only once. These data are taken from a study of blood T cells in healthy people across ages. J lost 5 bases, V lost 5 bases, and 5 bases had no gene match. This CDR3 comprises 15 residues. The V gene's germline CDR1 is SGHNT and CDR2 YYREEE (reference sequence).

The sequencing sample was made of blood. V is TRBV5-4 and J is TRBJ2-4, with TRBD2 matching over 12 bases. The sequence was obtained from a young woman in good health. The CDR3 spells CASSPSGRAQNIQYF. DNA of the CDR3: TGTGCCAGCAGTCCTAGCGGGAGGGCCCAAAACATTCAGTACTTC.